The 28 T cell receptor beta chains reported below all come from one sample, sequenced in a study of blood T cell repertoires in COVID-19. Sequencing used immunoSEQ multiplex PCR; TCRdb keeps in-frame clones, though not all of them. The table records about 340,000 clones, 88% of them present only once. The specimen sequenced was peripheral blood. The source of these receptors is a woman in her 70s with COVID-19, enrolled during active disease.

The chain couples TRBV7-8 to TRBJ1-1; maybe TRBD1 (5 bases). Trimming took off 3 bases at V and 8 bases at J, with 13 bases between the two ends. Germline CDR1 is SGHVS and CDR2 is FQNEAQ. The CDR3 is made up of 13 amino acids. CDR3 bases: TGTGCCAGCAGCTTGGAGCAGGGATGGGAAGCTTTCTTT. As protein: CASSLEQGWEAFF.

The chain employs TRBV9 and TRBJ1-3, with D unclear. Germline values: CDR1 SGDLS, CDR2 YYNGEE. The CDR3 has 12 amino acids. Between the trimmed V and J ends, which lost 3 bases and 4 bases, there was a span of 5 bases. The CDR3 sequence: CASSGLGNTIYF. CDR3 nucleotide sequence: TGTGCCAGCAGCGGTTTAGGAAACACCATATATTTT.

This chain joins TRBV29-1 and TRBJ2-3, with D maybe TRBD2 (6 bases). V was clipped by 5 bases and J by 4 bases, with 19 bases between them. CDR1 and CDR2 from the germline V gene are SQVTM and ANQGSEA. The length of the CDR3 is 15 residues. CDR3 DNA: TGCAGCGTTCAATATACGGGACTTCCCCCAGATACGCAGTATTTT. Its translation is CSVQYTGLPPDTQYF.

The rearrangement joins TRBV27 to TRBJ1-2; 8 bases agree with TRBD1. The CDR3 runs to 13 residues. CDR1 is MNHEY, CDR2 SMNVEV, per germline (reference sequence). The trim removed 6 bases at V and 4 bases at J, leaving 4 bases unmatched. CDR3 region: CASRRTGSYGYTF. In DNA form, the CDR3 reads TGTGCCAGCAGAAGGACAGGGAGCTATGGCTACACCTTC.

The genes are TRBV6-1 and TRBJ2-2; the D gene is possibly TRBD1 (5 bases). V was clipped by 1 base and J by 3 bases, with 15 bases between them. The CDR3 has 17 residues. Germline V CDR1 and CDR2: MNHNS, SASEGT. For the CDR3, the DNA is TGTGCCAGCAGTGAAGTTTTTGTGGGGCAATACACCGGGGAGCTGTTTTTT. Translating it yields CASSEVFVGQYTGELFF.

CDR3 residues: CASSPDRRFNYGYTF. DNA for the CDR3: TGTGCCAGCAGCCCGGACAGGCGATTTAACTATGGCTACACCTTC. The chain recombines TRBV5-5 with TRBJ1-2; 7 positions match TRBD1. The J segment lost 1 base and the V segment lost 4 bases, leaving 7 bases of the junction unmatched. This CDR3 has 15 amino acids. Germline V gene lookup returns CDR1 SGHKS and CDR2 YYEKEE (reference sequence).

The rearrangement joins TRBV2 to TRBJ1-2; D not resolved. This CDR3 has 13 residues. The V and J ends lost 6 bases and 8 bases respectively, with 16 bases between them. Germline V lookup: CDR1 SNHLY, CDR2 FYNNEI. The chain's CDR3 is CASSPDLSGGYTF. The CDR3 DNA follows: TGTGCCAGCAGCCCGGACCTTTCGGGGGGCTACACCTTC.

The chain links TRBV11-2 to TRBJ2-5; tentative D call: TRBD1 (6 bases). The CDR3 totals 14 residues. In germline, CDR1 is SGHAT, CDR2 FQNNGV. V dropped 6 bases and J dropped 2 bases, with 13 bases sitting between them. CDR3 amino acids: CASSQDRPQETQYF. For the CDR3, the DNA is TGTGCCAGCAGTCAAGACAGGCCTCAAGAGACCCAGTACTTC.

The chain links TRBV12-5 to TRBJ1-2, with a possible D match to TRBD1 (5 bases). This CDR3 comprises 12 residues. Between the trimmed V and J ends, which lost 7 bases and 2 bases, there was a span of 8 bases. CDR1 and CDR2 from the germline V gene are LGHNT and FRNRAP. CDR3: CASAGDNYGYTF. The CDR3 bases are TGTGCTAGTGCGGGGGACAACTATGGCTACACCTTC.

The rearrangement joins TRBV13 to TRBJ1-1; 12 bases are shared with TRBD1. CDR3 length: 14 residues. The germline CDR1 and CDR2 sequences are PRHDT and FYEKMQ (reference sequence). The V and J ends lost 4 bases and 9 bases, in that order; junction bases with no gene match: 6. The CDR3 coding sequence is TGTGCCAGCAGCTCATCCGGGGACAGGGGGCAAGCTTTCTTT. This gives the protein CASSSSGDRGQAFF.

The chain has TRBV5-1 and TRBJ1-2; TRBD1 matches at 7 bases. The CDR3 runs to 13 residues. Germline assignment: CDR1 SGHRS and CDR2 YFSETQ. The ends lost 4 bases at V and 5 bases at J; junction bases unmatched: 5. The CDR3 loop is CASSEGGRYGYTF. CDR3 DNA: TGCGCCAGCAGCGAAGGGGGCAGGTATGGCTACACCTTC.

The gene calls are TRBV4-1 and TRBJ1-3, with 7 bases matching TRBD1. The CDR3 has 14 residues. Unmatched junction bases numbered 3, after V lost 2 bases and J lost 5 bases. Germline assignment: CDR1 MGHRA and CDR2 YSYEKL. Written as DNA, the CDR3 is TGCGCCAGCAGCCAACCGGGACAGAGAAACACCATATATTTT. Protein product: CASSQPGQRNTIYF.

The V call is TRBV11-2, the J call TRBJ2-1, with D unclear. This CDR3 contains 13 residues. Germline CDR1 is SGHAT and CDR2 is FQNNGV. Trimming left V 5 bases short and J 5 bases short, with 10 bases between. The CDR3 here is CASSPRENNEQFF. CDR3 in DNA: TGTGCCAGCAGCCCCCGTGAGAACAATGAGCAGTTCTTC.

The V and J genes are TRBV27 and TRBJ2-3, with 12 nucleotides matching TRBD2. Germline V gene data show CDR1 as MNHEY and CDR2 as SMNVEV (reference sequence). This CDR3 contains 15 residues. V was pared by 1 base and J by 7 bases, with 3 bases of the junction left unmatched. Written as DNA, the CDR3 is TGTGCCAGCAGTTTATTTGGACTAGCGGGGAATACGCAGTATTTT. Translating it yields CASSLFGLAGNTQYF.

The chain has TRBV7-2 and TRBJ1-1; D gene ambiguous. Germline loops: CDR1 SGHTA, CDR2 FQGNSA. Between the trimmed V and J ends, which lost 4 bases and 5 bases, there was a span of 17 bases. There are 15 residues in the CDR3. The CDR3 nucleotides are TGTGCCAGCAGCTCCCAAGGCCCTGGAGGGACTGAAGCTTTCTTT. Translation gives CASSSQGPGGTEAFF.

The chain has TRBV6-5 and TRBJ2-3, with 10 nucleotides matching TRBD1. The CDR3 is 15 amino acids. Trimming cost V 5 bases and J 7 bases; bases outside gene matches: 9. CDR1 MNHEY and CDR2 SVGAGI come from the germline V gene. The CDR3 reads CASSLGTGVQNTQYF. As DNA, the CDR3 is TGTGCCAGCAGTCTCGGGACAGGGGTCCAAAATACGCAGTATTTT.

This clone was counted a few times. The CDR3 nucleotides read TGCGCCAGCAGCCAGGCCCAGGACAGGTCCACCTACGAGCAGTACTTC. Protein sequence: CASSQAQDRSTYEQYF. The J gene is TRBJ2-7, the V gene TRBV4-1; 7 bases agree with TRBD1. Losses at the gene ends were 3 bases for V and 2 bases for J; bases not matched to a gene: 10. This CDR3 has 16 amino acids. The germline gives CDR1 MGHRA, CDR2 YSYEKL.

J is TRBJ2-5 and V is TRBV7-2; 10 bases agree with TRBD1. Germline values: CDR1 SGHTA, CDR2 FQGNSA. The CDR3 runs 14 residues. J gave up 7 bases and V 10 bases, and 12 bases lay outside the gene matches. CDR3 residues: CATGPGQGLGTQYF. As DNA, the CDR3 is TGTGCCACCGGGCCGGGACAGGGGTTAGGGACCCAGTACTTC.

This clone was detected once. V usage is TRBV5-8 and J usage is TRBJ2-3; 9 bases align to TRBD2. The CDR3 consists of 15 residues. Germline V gene lookup returns CDR1 SGHTS and CDR2 YDEGEE. The V and J ends lost 4 bases and 2 bases, in that order; junction bases with no gene match: 5. Here the CDR3 DNA reads TGTGCCAGCAGCAAAGCGGGGGGAACCACAGATACGCAGTATTTT. This sequence encodes CASSKAGGTTDTQYF.

The chain couples TRBV27 to TRBJ1-5; TRBD1 is a possible D gene (6 bases). The CDR3 spans 14 residues. V lost 1 base and J 4 bases, leaving 8 bases between the germline ends. Germline assignment: CDR1 MNHEY and CDR2 SMNVEV (reference sequence). The DNA for the CDR3 is TGTGCCAGCAGTTTATACAGGGTTAATCAGCCCCAGCATTTT. Its translation: CASSLYRVNQPQHF.

The V gene is TRBV20-1, the J gene TRBJ1-4, with 8 bases identical to TRBD1. Trimming cost V 3 bases and J 7 bases; bases outside gene matches: 10. CDR3 length: 15 residues. Germline V lookup: CDR1 DFQATT, CDR2 SNEGSKA (reference sequence). CDR3 region: CSASDRTGRGEKLFF. The CDR3 coding sequence is TGCAGTGCTAGTGACCGGACAGGGCGAGGTGAAAAACTGTTTTTT.

The rearrangement joins TRBV6-5 to TRBJ1-2; possible D gene TRBD1, 5 bases. Between the trimmed V and J ends, which lost 7 bases and 6 bases, there was a span of 15 bases. This CDR3 contains 13 residues. Germline CDR1 is MNHEY and CDR2 is SVGAGI. The CDR3 nucleotides are TGTGCCAGCACCTCGGGCGGGGGTAATGGCTACACCTTC. The encoded protein is CASTSGGGNGYTF.

This sequence joins TRBV12-3 or TRBV12-4 and TRBJ2-7, with unresolved D. The CDR3 totals 12 residues. Trimming took 6 bases from V and 2 from J, leaving 8 bases between them. In DNA, the CDR3 is TGTGCCAGCAGGGGCAGTCCCTACGAGCAGTACTTC. Translated, it gives CASRGSPYEQYF.

The rearrangement links TRBV18 to TRBJ2-7, with 10 bases lining up with TRBD1. This CDR3 contains 15 residues. J gave up 2 bases and V 3 bases, and 4 bases lay outside the gene matches. Germline-derived CDR1 and CDR2 are KGHSH and LQKENI. The CDR3 sequence: CASSPQGQGPYEQYF. CDR3 DNA sequence: TGTGCCAGCTCACCCCAGGGACAGGGGCCCTACGAGCAGTACTTC.

The rearrangement uses TRBV11-2 and TRBJ1-5; D not certain. The CDR3 sequence is 14 residues long. The V end was cut by 3 bases, the J end by 4 bases, with 10 bases between. The germline V gene encodes CDR1 SGHAT and CDR2 FQNNGV. The CDR3 loop is CASSFSTGNQPQHF. The CDR3 nucleotides read TGTGCCAGCAGCTTTAGTACGGGGAATCAGCCCCAGCATTTT.

The J gene is TRBJ1-4, the V gene TRBV30; TRBD1 matches 7 bases. J gave up 7 bases and V 1 base, and 12 bases lay outside the gene matches. The CDR3 contains 16 residues. Germline V gives CDR1 GTSNPN, CDR2 SVGIG (reference sequence). The DNA for the CDR3 is TGTGCCTGGAGTGATGAAGGGGGCATTACTGGTGAAAAACTGTTTTTT. Residues: CAWSDEGGITGEKLFF. The whole variable domain, filled in from reference TRBV30 and TRBJ1-4, reads SQTIHQWPATLVQPVGSPLSLECTVEGTSNPNLYWYRQAAGRGLQLLFYSVGIGQISSEVPQNLSASRPQDRQFILSSKKLLLSDSGFYLCAWSDEGGITGEKLFFGSGTQLSVL.

This clone was detected only a few times. The chain recombines TRBV18 with TRBJ1-3; 7 bases match TRBD1. J gave up 0 bases and V 0 bases, and 8 bases lay outside the gene matches. Looked up from germline, CDR1 is KGHSH and CDR2 is LQKENI. The CDR3 runs 18 residues. In nucleotides, the CDR3 is TGTGCCAGCTCACCACCGGGTGTGGGACAGTTCTCTGGAAACACCATATATTTT. Its translation is CASSPPGVGQFSGNTIYF.

CDR3 in amino acids: CASSQDRGDNSPLHF. CDR3 bases: TGTGCCAGCAGCCAAGATCGGGGGGATAATTCACCCCTCCACTTT. This rearrangement joins TRBV3-1 (or the pseudogene TRBV3-2) to TRBJ1-6, with a weak D call TRBD1 (5 bases). Trimming pared 0 bases from V and 5 bases from J, leaving 8 bases between. Looked up from germline, CDR1 is LGHDT and CDR2 is YNNKEL (reference sequence). This CDR3 contains 15 residues.